Listed below are T cell receptor beta chains from one sample, sequenced in a study of cytomegalovirus exposure and HLA in healthy donors. Sequencing was performed with immunoSEQ multiplex PCR; in TCRdb, only in-frame clones are kept and a portion is missing. The sample yields some 100,000 clones, 60% to 85% seen once. Material: PBMCs. These receptors all stem from a woman aged 40 to 50 in good health and CMV-seropositive. CDR3s include the opening cysteine and the closing phenylalanine or tryptophan. Fields, in order: J gene, CDR3 length, clone size, V gene, D gene, CDR3 protein, CDR3 DNA. A D gene is named only where the DNA matches it firmly. Rows give clone size only sometimes, using once, few, many, or a class for an expanded clone.

TRBJ2-6,17,few,TRBV29-1,NA,CSVEDRDIASGANVLTF,TGCAGCGTTGAAGATAGGGACATTGCCTCTGGGGCCAACGTCCTGACTTTC
TRBJ1-1,14,few,TRBV10-2,NA,CASSDPAGNTEAFF,TGCGCCAGCAGTGACCCCGCGGGGAACACTGAAGCTTTCTTT
TRBJ2-4,14,NA,TRBV5-5,NA,CASSLEEWENIQYF,TGTGCCAGCAGCTTGGAGGAGTGGGAAAACATTCAGTACTTC
TRBJ2-1,16,NA,TRBV4-3,TRBD1,CASSQHPGQGDNEQFF,TGCGCCAGCAGCCAACATCCGGGACAGGGGGACAATGAGCAGTTCTTC
TRBJ2-1,14,NA,TRBV2,TRBD1,CASIETGGLLEQFF,TGTGCCAGCATTGAAACAGGGGGTCTTCTTGAGCAGTTCTTC
TRBJ2-7,15,NA,TRBV27,TRBD2,CASSSLAGLTYEQYF,TGTGCCAGCAGTTCCCTAGCGGGCCTCACCTACGAGCAGTACTTC
TRBJ1-4,12,NA,TRBV28,TRBD1,CASSFPTGGLFF,TGTGCCAGCAGTTTCCCGACAGGGGGGCTGTTTTTT
TRBJ1-1,14,once,TRBV6-5,NA,CASSISTGYTEAFF,TGTGCCAGCAGTATCTCAACCGGTTACACTGAAGCTTTCTTT
TRBJ1-5,16,NA,TRBV5-1,TRBD1,CASSLAPGQKNQPQHF,TGCGCCAGCAGCTTGGCTCCGGGACAGAAGAATCAGCCCCAGCATTTT
TRBJ2-5,18,NA,TRBV7-2,TRBD2,CASSTRWREGRLRETQYF,TGTGCCAGCAGCACCCGGTGGCGGGAGGGCCGACTTAGGGAGACCCAGTACTTC
TRBJ2-2,14,NA,TRBV30,TRBD2,CAWMGGGNTGELFF,TGTGCCTGGATGGGCGGGGGGAACACCGGGGAGCTGTTTTTT
TRBJ1-2,12,NA,TRBV28,NA,CASSRGDGGYTF,TGTGCCAGCAGCCGGGGGGATGGTGGCTACACCTTC
TRBJ2-3,13,NA,TRBV5-4,NA,CASSFYREVTQYF,TGTGCCAGCAGCTTTTATAGGGAGGTTACGCAGTATTTT
TRBJ2-3,16,few,TRBV4-3,TRBD2,CASSQDRLAGWNTQYF,TGCGCCAGCAGCCAAGATAGACTAGCGGGGTGGAATACGCAGTATTTT
TRBJ2-7,14,NA,TRBV6-1,TRBD1,CASGTGPQIYEQYF,TGTGCCAGCGGGACAGGGCCTCAGATCTACGAGCAGTACTTC
TRBJ2-1,18,NA,TRBV9,TRBD2,CASSVVGSGRASYNEQFF,TGTGCCAGCAGCGTAGTGGGTAGCGGGAGAGCCTCCTACAATGAGCAGTTCTTC
TRBJ1-1,14,NA,TRBV6-5,NA,CASSSLFGDTEAFF,TGTGCCAGCAGTTCGCTATTCGGGGACACTGAAGCTTTCTTT
TRBJ2-2,16,NA,TRBV9,TRBD1,CASSVEGQGLTGELFF,TGTGCCAGCAGCGTGGAGGGACAGGGGCTCACCGGGGAGCTGTTTTTT
TRBJ2-1,15,NA,TRBV7-6,TRBD2,CASSSPGLAINEQFF,TGTGCCAGCAGCTCCCCGGGACTAGCGATTAATGAGCAGTTCTTC
TRBJ1-5,14,NA,TRBV7-9,NA,CASSSTYSNQPQHF,TGTGCCAGCAGCTCCACATATAGCAATCAGCCCCAGCATTTT
TRBJ2-1,16,once,TRBV4-2,NA,CASSQELGGSYNEQFF,TGTGCCAGCAGCCAAGAATTGGGGGGCTCCTACAATGAGCAGTTCTTC
TRBJ2-3,12,NA,TRBV2,NA,CASMRATDTQYF,TGTGCCAGCATGCGCGCCACAGATACGCAGTATTTT
TRBJ2-1,14,few,TRBV9,NA,CASSPNGERGAQFF,TGTGCCAGCAGCCCTAACGGTGAACGTGGGGCGCAGTTCTTC
TRBJ2-7,15,NA,TRBV7-2,NA,CASSLTRGTDYEQYF,TGTGCCAGCAGCTTAACTCGCGGCACCGACTACGAGCAGTACTTC
TRBJ2-7,17,NA,TRBV5-1,TRBD2,CASSLELAGLGSYEQYF,TGCGCCAGCAGCTTGGAACTAGCGGGACTCGGCTCCTACGAGCAGTACTTC
TRBJ2-3,15,NA,TRBV7-2,TRBD2,CASSLSSGGTDTQYF,TGTGCCAGCAGCTTATCTAGCGGGGGCACAGATACGCAGTATTTT
TRBJ2-3,13,NA,TRBV5-1,NA,CASSLVEGHTQYF,TGCGCCAGCAGCTTGGTAGAGGGTCATACGCAGTATTTT
TRBJ2-3,11,few,TRBV5-1,NA,CASSFADTQYF,TGCGCCAGCAGCTTTGCGGATACGCAGTATTTT
TRBJ2-3,14,NA,TRBV6-1,TRBD1,CASTGDSNTDTQYF,TGTGCCAGCACAGGGGACAGCAACACAGATACGCAGTATTTT
TRBJ1-2,15,NA,TRBV6-5,TRBD1,CASSYYWTGNYGYTF,TGTGCCAGCAGTTACTATTGGACAGGGAACTATGGCTACACCTTC
TRBJ1-3,16,NA,TRBV6-6,NA,CASLPYIDSSGNTIYF,TGTGCCAGCCTACCTTACATAGACAGCTCTGGAAACACCATATATTTT
TRBJ1-6,16,NA,TRBV4-3,NA,CASSQDESSYNSPLHF,TGCGCCAGCAGCCAAGATGAGAGCTCCTATAATTCACCCCTCCACTTT
TRBJ2-3,18,NA,TRBV4-3,TRBD2,CASSQGATSGTGTDTQYF,TGCGCCAGCAGCCAAGGGGCGACTAGCGGGACAGGCACAGATACGCAGTATTTT
TRBJ1-2,13,NA,TRBV29-1,TRBD1,CSAKQGLGYGYTF,TGCAGCGCCAAACAGGGGCTGGGCTATGGCTACACCTTC
TRBJ2-5,13,many,TRBV5-6,NA,CASSLQNQETQYF,TGTGCCAGCAGCTTGCAGAACCAAGAGACCCAGTACTTC
TRBJ2-1,14,NA,TRBV27,TRBD2,CASSWAGGPGEQFF,TGTGCCAGCAGTTGGGCGGGAGGGCCGGGTGAGCAGTTCTTC
TRBJ2-7,14,few,TRBV4-3,TRBD2,CASSASGSSYEQYF,TGCGCCAGCAGCGCTAGCGGTTCCTCCTACGAGCAGTACTTC
TRBJ2-1,14,NA,TRBV14,NA,CASSQDPVYNEQFF,TGTGCCAGCAGCCAAGATCCCGTTTACAATGAGCAGTTCTTC
TRBJ2-5,15,NA,TRBV27,NA,CASSLMDNNQETQYF,TGTGCCAGCAGTTTAATGGACAACAACCAAGAGACCCAGTACTTC
TRBJ2-5,14,NA,TRBV7-6,TRBD1,CASSPGQGQETQYF,TGTGCCAGCAGCCCCGGACAGGGTCAAGAGACCCAGTACTTC
TRBJ2-3,15,NA,TRBV5-5,NA,CASSFQDTNTDTQYF,TGTGCCAGCAGCTTCCAGGACACTAACACAGATACGCAGTATTTT
TRBJ2-7,14,NA,TRBV28,TRBD1,CASSGPRGQFEQYF,TGTGCCAGCAGTGGCCCCAGGGGGCAGTTCGAGCAGTACTTC
TRBJ2-3,14,NA,TRBV28,TRBD1,CATTWGTGLNTQYF,TGTGCCACTACGTGGGGGACAGGGTTGAATACGCAGTATTTT
TRBJ1-1,12,NA,TRBV6-5,NA,CASSPQGTEAFF,TGTGCCAGCAGCCCTCAGGGGACTGAAGCTTTCTTT
TRBJ2-7,14,NA,TRBV6-6,TRBD1,CASTGGQGVNEQYF,TGTGCCAGCACCGGGGGACAGGGAGTTAACGAGCAGTACTTC
TRBJ2-2,17,NA,TRBV7-6,TRBD1,CASSYTDGTGNTGELFF,TGTGCCAGCAGCTACACAGACGGGACAGGGAACACCGGGGAGCTGTTTTTT
TRBJ1-1,13,few,TRBV14,NA,CASSLRDGTEAFF,TGTGCCAGCAGCCTCCGGGATGGCACTGAAGCTTTCTTT
TRBJ2-7,18,NA,TRBV7-9,TRBD2,CASSFGVGTSGSLYEQYF,TGTGCCAGCAGCTTTGGTGTCGGGACTAGCGGGAGTCTCTACGAGCAGTACTTC
TRBJ2-1,15,NA,TRBV13,NA,CASSGKGLPRGKQFF,TGTGCCAGCAGCGGGAAGGGACTCCCTCGGGGAAAGCAGTTCTTC
TRBJ1-1,20,NA,TRBV9,NA,CASSVSDNTGYGGRRTEAFF,TGTGCCAGCAGCGTATCTGATAATACAGGGTACGGAGGTCGGCGCACTGAAGCTTTCTTT
TRBJ2-7,15,NA,TRBV7-9,TRBD1,CASSPMGQPSYEQYF,TGTGCCAGCAGCCCCATGGGACAGCCATCCTACGAGCAGTACTTC
TRBJ1-5,14,once,TRBV11-2,NA,CASRATGYGQPQHF,TGTGCCAGCAGAGCTACAGGGTACGGTCAGCCCCAGCATTTT
TRBJ2-5,19,NA,TRBV5-3,TRBD1,CARSLASPPLTGMLGTQYF,TGTGCCAGAAGCTTAGCGTCACCCCCTCTGACAGGGATGCTAGGGACCCAGTACTTC
TRBJ2-3,13,NA,TRBV27,TRBD2,CASGLAGPDTQYF,TGTGCCAGCGGACTAGCGGGTCCAGATACGCAGTATTTT